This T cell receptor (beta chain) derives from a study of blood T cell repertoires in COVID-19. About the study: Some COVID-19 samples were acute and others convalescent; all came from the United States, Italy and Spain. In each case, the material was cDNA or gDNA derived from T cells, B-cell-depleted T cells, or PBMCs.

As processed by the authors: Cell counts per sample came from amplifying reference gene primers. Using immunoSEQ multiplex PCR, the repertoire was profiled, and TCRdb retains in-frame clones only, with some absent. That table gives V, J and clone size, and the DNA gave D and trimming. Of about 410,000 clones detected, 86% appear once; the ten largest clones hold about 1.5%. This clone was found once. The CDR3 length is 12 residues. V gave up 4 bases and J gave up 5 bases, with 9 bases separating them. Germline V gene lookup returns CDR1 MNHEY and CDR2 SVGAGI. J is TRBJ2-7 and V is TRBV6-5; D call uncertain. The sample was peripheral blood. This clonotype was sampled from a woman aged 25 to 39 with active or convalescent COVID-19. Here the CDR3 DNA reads TGTGCCAGCAGTTCACTGGTACACGAGCAGTACTTC. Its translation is CASSSLVHEQYF.